Below, one T cell receptor beta chain is given with its context. This clone was seen ten or more times. Its recognized antigen is unknown. No clone much larger than this one lies a single base away; base qualities are absent. This entry comes from a study of shared clonotypes between healthy human individuals (TCRdb year 2020). For the wider study: The cohort included three men and a couple of women between 18 and 49 years of age. To increase sequencing depth and limit assay-specific biases, TCR repertoire library preparation and sequencing were carried out by different laboratories using diverse techniques. For each donor, CD4 naive and CD4 memory were each run on three plates, CD8 naive on two plates, and CD8 memory on one plate. Per donor, leukapheresis produced somewhere between about 0.8 and 9 billion PBMCs. The study deeply sequenced blood TCR repertoires of about 5 healthy adults to estimate repertoire size and the extent of clonotype sharing between individuals.

TCR CDR3 regions were amplified from genomic DNA by multiplex PCR using the deep immunoSEQ assay. Extracted genomic DNA from each cell subset was spread evenly across all wells of several immunoSEQ 96-well plates, with each plate serving as a replicate. For sorted subsets, each replicate PCR was loaded with approximately 0.2 ug genomic DNA, equivalent to about 30,000 T cell genomes. The purified libraries were quantified using a Qubit 3.0 fluorometer, sized with a Bioanalyzer 2100, and then quantified again using the KAPA Library Quantification kit. A separate single-read 150-cycle Illumina NextSeq 550 flow cell was used to sequence each immunoSEQ 96-well plate. The authors' analysis ran thus. Because only junctional sequences without quality scores were contained in the immunoSEQ output, filtering matching that applied to full-length reads could not be performed. Sequences were annotated with PyIR, a Python wrapper for IgBLAST v1.9, using IMGT germline references to assign V/J genes and CDR3. Reads were removed for weak V/J assignments (E-value above 1e-6), missing CDR3, stop codons, out-of-frame junctions, or ambiguous translated residues. V3J clonotypes were defined by identical inferred V gene, J gene, and CDR3 amino acid sequence. The percentage overlap between two repertoires was calculated by dividing the number of shared unique clonotypes by the size of the smaller repertoire. Three approaches were used to assess repertoire richness: RTK rarefaction, the Chao1 estimator, and Recon v2.1 estimates of unobserved clonotypes. Generation probabilities were computed with OLGA for all TCRbeta clonotypes obtained by the gDNA method from several donors. TCRdb took over this immuneACCESS table, retaining in-frame rearrangements with V and J assigned. Such tables are incomplete; in checked studies, under half of the missing clones stem from an unresolved V gene, and the remainder is unexplained. V and J calls and clone size are as listed in that table; D and trimming were resolved from the DNA. Within this sample are 110,000 or so clones, with about two thirds of them counted one time only. The biggest ten clones account for around 24% of the sample.

Donors were healthy HIV-negative adults with no recently reported acute infections or vaccinations. Only Caucasian adults living in Nashville, Tennessee, USA were represented among the donors. CD8 memory samples consisted of magnetically selected CD45RO+ cells combined with CCR7-negative CD45RA+ effector memory (TemRA) cells. After blood collection by leukapheresis, PBMCs were isolated using Ficoll-Histopaque density gradient centrifugation and then cryopreserved in the vapor phase of liquid nitrogen. Analytical flow cytometry was used to check the purity and quantity of every magnetically sorted T cell population. Genomic DNA was isolated from each sorted fraction and quantified by UV absorbance on a Nanodrop 2000c. Counted from cysteine to phenylalanine, this CDR3 has 15 amino acids. This entry keeps only the CDR3 DNA: 45 bases, framed from base 1. Trimming costs V 2 bases and J 4 bases, and their ends lie 14 bases apart. CDR1 and CDR2 are drawn from the germline V gene: SGHVS, FQNEAQ.

What the research found in general, with its limitations: Pairwise subsampling indicated that sequencing depth was expected to affect the degree of clonotype sharing among donors. Rarefaction of sorted-subset datasets indicated incomplete sequencing despite the large sequencing depth. Roughly 5% of naive CD4, 3.5% of naive CD8, 2% to 2.5% of memory CD4, and around 0.4% of memory CD8 clonotypes were shared across four donors. Sampling was limited to blood, and TCR repertoires in tissue likely differ from TCR repertoires in blood. Larger estimated clonotype richness was generally found for naive subsets than for memory subsets. Clonotypes shared by all four sorted-subset donors showed higher generation probabilities than non-shared clonotypes. The genetic and exposure-history diversity represented was limited by the small number of donors.

The sequenced sample consisted of memory CD8+ T cells sorted from blood. Sample cell subset or site, as interpreted from the label and publication: CD45RO+ cells pooled with CCR7-negative TemRA cells. The TCR originated in a woman in her twenties or thirties in good health. The chain is assembled from TRBV7-8 and TRBJ1-2; the D region possibly corresponds to TRBD1 (5 bases align). The DNA sequence is TGTGCCAGCAGCTTATACCCAGGGCCGAGCTATGGCTACACCTTC. Protein translation: CASSLYPGPSYGYTF.